Listed below are T cell receptor beta chains from one sample, sequenced in a study of blood T cell repertoires in COVID-19. Only in-frame clones appear in the TCRdb table, and some are missing; sequencing was by immunoSEQ multiplex PCR. The sample records about 180,000 clones, approximately 85% being singletons. Sample: peripheral blood. The receptor set was obtained from a man aged 55 to 70 with acute or convalescent COVID-19. The conserved cysteine and the conserved F or W are not part of the CDR3 here. Each record gives: V gene, J gene, CDR3 protein.

v_call: TRBV28
j_call: TRBJ2-5
cdr3_aa: ASSLSSGETQY

v_call: TRBV3-1/TRBV3-2
j_call: TRBJ1-4
cdr3_aa: ASSRAGEGKLF

v_call: TRBV15
j_call: TRBJ2-2
cdr3_aa: ATSRDLSGRTNTGELF

v_call: TRBV10-3
j_call: TRBJ1-4
cdr3_aa: ASRGDRNEKLF

v_call: TRBV3-1/TRBV3-2
j_call: TRBJ2-4
cdr3_aa: ASSQRGGSGAKNIQY

v_call: TRBV19
j_call: TRBJ2-1
cdr3_aa: ASSTLAKAGGYNEQF

v_call: TRBV5-1
j_call: TRBJ1-2
cdr3_aa: ASSSGGSYGYT

v_call: TRBV2
j_call: TRBJ2-3
cdr3_aa: ASSYRDIRTDTQY

v_call: TRBV28
j_call: TRBJ1-5
cdr3_aa: ASRSRGVRNQPQH

v_call: TRBV27
j_call: TRBJ1-6
cdr3_aa: ASRPQGYNSPLH

v_call: TRBV7-2
j_call: TRBJ2-7
cdr3_aa: ASSSRIRPGGVSYEQY

v_call: TRBV7-2
j_call: TRBJ2-7
cdr3_aa: ASSRSYEQY

v_call: TRBV7-9
j_call: TRBJ2-3
cdr3_aa: ASSLGTPGTDTQY

v_call: TRBV11-2
j_call: TRBJ2-5
cdr3_aa: ASSLNHGQGKETQY

v_call: TRBV13
j_call: TRBJ2-7
cdr3_aa: ASSSRGTYEQY

v_call: TRBV7-3
j_call: TRBJ2-1
cdr3_aa: ASSSRTSGGEQF

v_call: TRBV3-1/TRBV3-2
j_call: TRBJ2-3
cdr3_aa: ASSPRMVVGRTQY

v_call: TRBV2
j_call: TRBJ2-1
cdr3_aa: ASISSGSWSEQF

v_call: TRBV27
j_call: TRBJ2-3
cdr3_aa: ASSYGGPDTQY

v_call: TRBV9
j_call: TRBJ1-1
cdr3_aa: ASSVKRDGPEAF

v_call: TRBV19
j_call: TRBJ1-2
cdr3_aa: ASSLPRGRNYGYT

v_call: TRBV7-2
j_call: TRBJ2-1
cdr3_aa: ASSLAASGATGF